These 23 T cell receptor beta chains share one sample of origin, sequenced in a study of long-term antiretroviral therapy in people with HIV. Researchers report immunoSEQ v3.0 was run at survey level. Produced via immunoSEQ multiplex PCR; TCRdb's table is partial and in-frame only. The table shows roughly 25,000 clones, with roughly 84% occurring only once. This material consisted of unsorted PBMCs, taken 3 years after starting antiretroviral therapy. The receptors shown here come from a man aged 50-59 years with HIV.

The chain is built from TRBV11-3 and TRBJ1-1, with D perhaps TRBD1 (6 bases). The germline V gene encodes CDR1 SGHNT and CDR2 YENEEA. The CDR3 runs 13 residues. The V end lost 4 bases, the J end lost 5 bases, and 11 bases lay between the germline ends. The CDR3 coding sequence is TGTGCCAGCAGCTCCAGGGGAGGGACTGAAGCTTTCTTT. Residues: CASSSRGGTEAFF.

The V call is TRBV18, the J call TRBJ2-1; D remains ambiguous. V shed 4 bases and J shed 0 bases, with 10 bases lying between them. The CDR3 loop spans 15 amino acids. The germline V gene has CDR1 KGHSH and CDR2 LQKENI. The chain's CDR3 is CASSRPESSYNEQFF. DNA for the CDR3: TGTGCCAGCTCACGCCCAGAAAGCTCCTACAATGAGCAGTTCTTC.

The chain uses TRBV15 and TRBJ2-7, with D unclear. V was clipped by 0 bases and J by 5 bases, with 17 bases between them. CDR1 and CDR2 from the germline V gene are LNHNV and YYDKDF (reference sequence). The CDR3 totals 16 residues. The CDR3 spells CATSRESGHNSDEQYF. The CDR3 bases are TGTGCCACCAGCAGAGAATCGGGCCATAACTCGGACGAGCAGTACTTC. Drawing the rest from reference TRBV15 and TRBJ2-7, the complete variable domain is DAMVIQNPRYQVTQFGKPVTLSCSQTLNHNVMYWYQQKSSQAPKLLFHYYDKDFNNEADTPDNFQSRRPNTSFCFLDIRSPGLGDTAMYLCATSRESGHNSDEQYFGPGTRLTVT.

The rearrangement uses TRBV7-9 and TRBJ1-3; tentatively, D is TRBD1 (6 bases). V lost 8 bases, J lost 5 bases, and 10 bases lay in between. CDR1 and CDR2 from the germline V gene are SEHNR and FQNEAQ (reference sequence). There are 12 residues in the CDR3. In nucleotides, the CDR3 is TGTGCCAGCGCAGGACAGCGAAACACCATATATTTT. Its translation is CASAGQRNTIYF.

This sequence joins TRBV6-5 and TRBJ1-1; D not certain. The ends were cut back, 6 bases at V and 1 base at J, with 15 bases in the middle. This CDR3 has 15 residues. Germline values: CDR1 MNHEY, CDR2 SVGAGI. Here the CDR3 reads CASSYAGVGNTEAFF. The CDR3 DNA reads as TGTGCCAGCAGCTACGCTGGGGTGGGGAACACTGAAGCTTTCTTT.

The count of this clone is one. The CDR3 DNA reads TGTGCCAGCAGTTACTCACAGACCTACGAGCAGTACTTC. It is translated as CASSYSQTYEQYF. J is TRBJ2-7 and V is TRBV6-6; D gene unclear. The V and J ends lost 0 bases and 2 bases respectively, with 5 bases between them. Germline V lookup: CDR1 MNHNY, CDR2 SVGAGI (reference sequence). This CDR3 has 13 residues.

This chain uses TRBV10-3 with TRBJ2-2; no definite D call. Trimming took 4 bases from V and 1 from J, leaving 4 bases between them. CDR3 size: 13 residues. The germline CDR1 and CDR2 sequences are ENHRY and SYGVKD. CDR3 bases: TGTGCCATCAGTGCTCGGAACACCGGGGAGCTGTTTTTT. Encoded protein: CAISARNTGELFF.

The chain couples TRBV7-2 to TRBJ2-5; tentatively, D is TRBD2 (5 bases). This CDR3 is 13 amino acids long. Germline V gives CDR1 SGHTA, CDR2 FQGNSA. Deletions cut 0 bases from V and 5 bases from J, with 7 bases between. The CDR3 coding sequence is TGTGCCAGCAGCTTAGCGCCGGGGGAGACCCAGTACTTC. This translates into CASSLAPGETQYF.

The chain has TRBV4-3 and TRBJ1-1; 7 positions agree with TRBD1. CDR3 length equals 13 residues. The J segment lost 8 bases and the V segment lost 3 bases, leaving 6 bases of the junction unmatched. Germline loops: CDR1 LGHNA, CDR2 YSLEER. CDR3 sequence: CASSHDLGQEAFF. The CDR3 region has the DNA TGCGCCAGCAGCCACGATTTGGGACAGGAAGCTTTCTTT.

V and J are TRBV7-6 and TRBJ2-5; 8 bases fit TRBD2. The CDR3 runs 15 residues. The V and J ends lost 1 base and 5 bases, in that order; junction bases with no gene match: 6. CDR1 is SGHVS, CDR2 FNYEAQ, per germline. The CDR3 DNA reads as TGTGCCAGCAGCTTAGATAGCGGGATCTATGAGACCCAGTACTTC. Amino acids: CASSLDSGIYETQYF.

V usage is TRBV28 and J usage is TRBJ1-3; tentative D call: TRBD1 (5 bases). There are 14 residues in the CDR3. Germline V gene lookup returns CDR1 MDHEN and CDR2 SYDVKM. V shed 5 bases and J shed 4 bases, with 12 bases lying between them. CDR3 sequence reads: CASSPWPGGNTIYF. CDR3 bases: TGTGCCAGCAGTCCCTGGCCAGGGGGAAACACCATATATTTT.

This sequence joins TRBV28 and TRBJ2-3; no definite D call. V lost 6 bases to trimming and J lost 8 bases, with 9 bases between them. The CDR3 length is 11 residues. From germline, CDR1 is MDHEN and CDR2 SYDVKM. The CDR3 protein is CASSHMRTQYF. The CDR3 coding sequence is TGTGCCAGCAGCCACATGCGTACGCAGTATTTT.

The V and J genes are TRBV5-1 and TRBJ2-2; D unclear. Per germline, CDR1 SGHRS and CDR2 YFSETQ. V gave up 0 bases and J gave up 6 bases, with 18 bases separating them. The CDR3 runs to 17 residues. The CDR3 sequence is CASSLALLTVKSGELFF. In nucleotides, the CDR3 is TGCGCCAGCAGCTTGGCCCTCTTAACAGTGAAGTCCGGGGAGCTGTTTTTT.

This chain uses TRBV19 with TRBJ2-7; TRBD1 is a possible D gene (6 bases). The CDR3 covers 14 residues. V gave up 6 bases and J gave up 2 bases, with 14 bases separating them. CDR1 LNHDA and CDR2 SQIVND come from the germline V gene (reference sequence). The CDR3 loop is CASSTRTVTYEQYF. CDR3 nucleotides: TGTGCCAGTAGCACGAGGACAGTAACCTACGAGCAGTACTTC. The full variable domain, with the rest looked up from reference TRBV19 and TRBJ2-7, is DGGITQSPKYLFRKEGQNVTLSCEQNLNHDAMYWYRQDPGQGLRLIYYSQIVNDFQKGDIAEGYSVSREKKESFPLTVTSAQKNPTAFYLCASSTRTVTYEQYFGPGTRLTVT.

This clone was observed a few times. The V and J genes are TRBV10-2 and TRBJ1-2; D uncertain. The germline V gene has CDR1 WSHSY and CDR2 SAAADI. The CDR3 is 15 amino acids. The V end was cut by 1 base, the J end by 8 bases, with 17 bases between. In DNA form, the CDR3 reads TGCGCCAGCAGTGAGTGGCCCGGCCTTCAAACGGGCTACACCTTC. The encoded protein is CASSEWPGLQTGYTF.

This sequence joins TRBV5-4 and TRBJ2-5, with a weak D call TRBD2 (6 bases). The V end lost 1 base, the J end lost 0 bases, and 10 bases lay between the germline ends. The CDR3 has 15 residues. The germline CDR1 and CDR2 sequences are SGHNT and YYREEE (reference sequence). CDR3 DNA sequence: TGTGCCAGCAGCTTGTCTGGGGGGAACCAAGAGACCCAGTACTTC. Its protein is CASSLSGGNQETQYF. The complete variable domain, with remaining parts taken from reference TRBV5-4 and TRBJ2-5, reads ETGVTQSPTHLIKTRGQQVTLRCSSQSGHNTVSWYQQALGQGPQFIFQYYREEENGRGNFPPRFSGLQFPNYSSELNVNALELDDSALYLCASSLSGGNQETQYFGPGTRLLVL.

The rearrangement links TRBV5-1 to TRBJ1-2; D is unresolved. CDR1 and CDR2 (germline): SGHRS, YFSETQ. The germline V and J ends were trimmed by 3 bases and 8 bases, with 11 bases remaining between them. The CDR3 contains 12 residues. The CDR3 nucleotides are TGCGCCAGCAGCTCCAGTGTTTCGGGCTACACCTTC. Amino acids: CASSSSVSGYTF.

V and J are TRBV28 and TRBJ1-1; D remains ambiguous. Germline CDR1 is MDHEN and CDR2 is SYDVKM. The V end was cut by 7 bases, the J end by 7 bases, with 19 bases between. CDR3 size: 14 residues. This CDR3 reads CASTLWRGYDEAFF. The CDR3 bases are TGTGCCAGCACATTATGGAGAGGCTACGATGAAGCTTTCTTT. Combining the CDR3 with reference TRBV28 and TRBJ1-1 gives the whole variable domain DVKVTQSSRYLVKRTGEKVFLECVQDMDHENMFWYRQDPGLGLRLIYFSYDVKMKEKGDIPEGYSVSREKKERFSLILESASTNQTSMYLCASTLWRGYDEAFFGQGTRLTVV.

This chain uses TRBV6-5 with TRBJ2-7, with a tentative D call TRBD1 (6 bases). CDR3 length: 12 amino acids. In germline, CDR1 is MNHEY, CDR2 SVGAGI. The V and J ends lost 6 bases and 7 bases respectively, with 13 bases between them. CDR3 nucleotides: TGTGCCAGCAGCTTCTTAGGGGGTGAGCAGTACTTC. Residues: CASSFLGGEQYF.

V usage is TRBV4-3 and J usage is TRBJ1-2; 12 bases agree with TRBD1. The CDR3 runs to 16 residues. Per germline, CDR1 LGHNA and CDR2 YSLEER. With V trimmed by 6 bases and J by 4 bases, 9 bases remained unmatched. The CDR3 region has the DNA TGCGCCAGCAGACGGGGACAGGGGGCCGCCCGCTATGGCTACACCTTC. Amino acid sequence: CASRRGQGAARYGYTF.

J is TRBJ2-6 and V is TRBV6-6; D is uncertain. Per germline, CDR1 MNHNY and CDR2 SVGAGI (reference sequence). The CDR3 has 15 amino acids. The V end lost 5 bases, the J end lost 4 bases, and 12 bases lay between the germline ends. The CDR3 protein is CASSLSDGGANVLTF. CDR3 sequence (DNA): TGTGCCAGCAGTCTGTCCGATGGGGGGGCCAACGTCCTGACTTTC.

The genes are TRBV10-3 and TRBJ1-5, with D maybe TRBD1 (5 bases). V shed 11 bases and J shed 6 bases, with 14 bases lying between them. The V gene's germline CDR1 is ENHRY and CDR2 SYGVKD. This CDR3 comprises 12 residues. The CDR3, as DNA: TGTGCCGGCAGTGGGGCAGGTCAGCCCCAGCATTTT. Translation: CAGSGAGQPQHF.

The CDR3 DNA is TGCGCCAGCAGCCAAGATCTGAAAGGTGGCTACACCTTC. This gives the protein CASSQDLKGGYTF. The chain recombines TRBV4-3 with TRBJ1-2, with D unresolved. The CDR3 is 13 amino acids. The V gene lost 0 bases and the J gene lost 7 bases, with 9 bases spanning the gap. CDR1 and CDR2 from the germline V gene are LGHNA and YSLEER.